This TCR beta chain was profiled in a study of tumor-infiltrating lymphocytes in glioblastoma multiforme. Overall study results and limits: RNA-based TCR sequencing may distort clone frequencies, since cells carry unequal TCR transcript numbers.

Of note for this clonotype: The antigen is undetermined.

Three nested ARM-PCR rounds with V-beta and C-beta primers built TCRB libraries. No unique molecular identifiers were described for these TCRB libraries. TCRdb recomputed calls from the multiplex PCR reads with MiXCR, one row per CDR3 protein. Of approximately 16,000 distinct CDR3 sequences in the sample, roughly 71% were seen once. In germline, CDR1 is SQVTM, CDR2 ANQGSEA. J gave up 3 bases and V 0 bases, and 5 bases lay outside the gene matches. CDR3 length: 16 residues. The sample was brain tumor tissue. This chain uses TRBV29-1 with TRBJ2-3; 11 positions agree with TRBD2. The receptor's source is a male donor with glioblastoma. The CDR3 DNA sequence: TGCAGCGTTGAAGAGGGGCGACTAGCGGGAACAGATACGCAGTATTTT. Amino acid sequence: CSVEEGRLAGTDTQYF.